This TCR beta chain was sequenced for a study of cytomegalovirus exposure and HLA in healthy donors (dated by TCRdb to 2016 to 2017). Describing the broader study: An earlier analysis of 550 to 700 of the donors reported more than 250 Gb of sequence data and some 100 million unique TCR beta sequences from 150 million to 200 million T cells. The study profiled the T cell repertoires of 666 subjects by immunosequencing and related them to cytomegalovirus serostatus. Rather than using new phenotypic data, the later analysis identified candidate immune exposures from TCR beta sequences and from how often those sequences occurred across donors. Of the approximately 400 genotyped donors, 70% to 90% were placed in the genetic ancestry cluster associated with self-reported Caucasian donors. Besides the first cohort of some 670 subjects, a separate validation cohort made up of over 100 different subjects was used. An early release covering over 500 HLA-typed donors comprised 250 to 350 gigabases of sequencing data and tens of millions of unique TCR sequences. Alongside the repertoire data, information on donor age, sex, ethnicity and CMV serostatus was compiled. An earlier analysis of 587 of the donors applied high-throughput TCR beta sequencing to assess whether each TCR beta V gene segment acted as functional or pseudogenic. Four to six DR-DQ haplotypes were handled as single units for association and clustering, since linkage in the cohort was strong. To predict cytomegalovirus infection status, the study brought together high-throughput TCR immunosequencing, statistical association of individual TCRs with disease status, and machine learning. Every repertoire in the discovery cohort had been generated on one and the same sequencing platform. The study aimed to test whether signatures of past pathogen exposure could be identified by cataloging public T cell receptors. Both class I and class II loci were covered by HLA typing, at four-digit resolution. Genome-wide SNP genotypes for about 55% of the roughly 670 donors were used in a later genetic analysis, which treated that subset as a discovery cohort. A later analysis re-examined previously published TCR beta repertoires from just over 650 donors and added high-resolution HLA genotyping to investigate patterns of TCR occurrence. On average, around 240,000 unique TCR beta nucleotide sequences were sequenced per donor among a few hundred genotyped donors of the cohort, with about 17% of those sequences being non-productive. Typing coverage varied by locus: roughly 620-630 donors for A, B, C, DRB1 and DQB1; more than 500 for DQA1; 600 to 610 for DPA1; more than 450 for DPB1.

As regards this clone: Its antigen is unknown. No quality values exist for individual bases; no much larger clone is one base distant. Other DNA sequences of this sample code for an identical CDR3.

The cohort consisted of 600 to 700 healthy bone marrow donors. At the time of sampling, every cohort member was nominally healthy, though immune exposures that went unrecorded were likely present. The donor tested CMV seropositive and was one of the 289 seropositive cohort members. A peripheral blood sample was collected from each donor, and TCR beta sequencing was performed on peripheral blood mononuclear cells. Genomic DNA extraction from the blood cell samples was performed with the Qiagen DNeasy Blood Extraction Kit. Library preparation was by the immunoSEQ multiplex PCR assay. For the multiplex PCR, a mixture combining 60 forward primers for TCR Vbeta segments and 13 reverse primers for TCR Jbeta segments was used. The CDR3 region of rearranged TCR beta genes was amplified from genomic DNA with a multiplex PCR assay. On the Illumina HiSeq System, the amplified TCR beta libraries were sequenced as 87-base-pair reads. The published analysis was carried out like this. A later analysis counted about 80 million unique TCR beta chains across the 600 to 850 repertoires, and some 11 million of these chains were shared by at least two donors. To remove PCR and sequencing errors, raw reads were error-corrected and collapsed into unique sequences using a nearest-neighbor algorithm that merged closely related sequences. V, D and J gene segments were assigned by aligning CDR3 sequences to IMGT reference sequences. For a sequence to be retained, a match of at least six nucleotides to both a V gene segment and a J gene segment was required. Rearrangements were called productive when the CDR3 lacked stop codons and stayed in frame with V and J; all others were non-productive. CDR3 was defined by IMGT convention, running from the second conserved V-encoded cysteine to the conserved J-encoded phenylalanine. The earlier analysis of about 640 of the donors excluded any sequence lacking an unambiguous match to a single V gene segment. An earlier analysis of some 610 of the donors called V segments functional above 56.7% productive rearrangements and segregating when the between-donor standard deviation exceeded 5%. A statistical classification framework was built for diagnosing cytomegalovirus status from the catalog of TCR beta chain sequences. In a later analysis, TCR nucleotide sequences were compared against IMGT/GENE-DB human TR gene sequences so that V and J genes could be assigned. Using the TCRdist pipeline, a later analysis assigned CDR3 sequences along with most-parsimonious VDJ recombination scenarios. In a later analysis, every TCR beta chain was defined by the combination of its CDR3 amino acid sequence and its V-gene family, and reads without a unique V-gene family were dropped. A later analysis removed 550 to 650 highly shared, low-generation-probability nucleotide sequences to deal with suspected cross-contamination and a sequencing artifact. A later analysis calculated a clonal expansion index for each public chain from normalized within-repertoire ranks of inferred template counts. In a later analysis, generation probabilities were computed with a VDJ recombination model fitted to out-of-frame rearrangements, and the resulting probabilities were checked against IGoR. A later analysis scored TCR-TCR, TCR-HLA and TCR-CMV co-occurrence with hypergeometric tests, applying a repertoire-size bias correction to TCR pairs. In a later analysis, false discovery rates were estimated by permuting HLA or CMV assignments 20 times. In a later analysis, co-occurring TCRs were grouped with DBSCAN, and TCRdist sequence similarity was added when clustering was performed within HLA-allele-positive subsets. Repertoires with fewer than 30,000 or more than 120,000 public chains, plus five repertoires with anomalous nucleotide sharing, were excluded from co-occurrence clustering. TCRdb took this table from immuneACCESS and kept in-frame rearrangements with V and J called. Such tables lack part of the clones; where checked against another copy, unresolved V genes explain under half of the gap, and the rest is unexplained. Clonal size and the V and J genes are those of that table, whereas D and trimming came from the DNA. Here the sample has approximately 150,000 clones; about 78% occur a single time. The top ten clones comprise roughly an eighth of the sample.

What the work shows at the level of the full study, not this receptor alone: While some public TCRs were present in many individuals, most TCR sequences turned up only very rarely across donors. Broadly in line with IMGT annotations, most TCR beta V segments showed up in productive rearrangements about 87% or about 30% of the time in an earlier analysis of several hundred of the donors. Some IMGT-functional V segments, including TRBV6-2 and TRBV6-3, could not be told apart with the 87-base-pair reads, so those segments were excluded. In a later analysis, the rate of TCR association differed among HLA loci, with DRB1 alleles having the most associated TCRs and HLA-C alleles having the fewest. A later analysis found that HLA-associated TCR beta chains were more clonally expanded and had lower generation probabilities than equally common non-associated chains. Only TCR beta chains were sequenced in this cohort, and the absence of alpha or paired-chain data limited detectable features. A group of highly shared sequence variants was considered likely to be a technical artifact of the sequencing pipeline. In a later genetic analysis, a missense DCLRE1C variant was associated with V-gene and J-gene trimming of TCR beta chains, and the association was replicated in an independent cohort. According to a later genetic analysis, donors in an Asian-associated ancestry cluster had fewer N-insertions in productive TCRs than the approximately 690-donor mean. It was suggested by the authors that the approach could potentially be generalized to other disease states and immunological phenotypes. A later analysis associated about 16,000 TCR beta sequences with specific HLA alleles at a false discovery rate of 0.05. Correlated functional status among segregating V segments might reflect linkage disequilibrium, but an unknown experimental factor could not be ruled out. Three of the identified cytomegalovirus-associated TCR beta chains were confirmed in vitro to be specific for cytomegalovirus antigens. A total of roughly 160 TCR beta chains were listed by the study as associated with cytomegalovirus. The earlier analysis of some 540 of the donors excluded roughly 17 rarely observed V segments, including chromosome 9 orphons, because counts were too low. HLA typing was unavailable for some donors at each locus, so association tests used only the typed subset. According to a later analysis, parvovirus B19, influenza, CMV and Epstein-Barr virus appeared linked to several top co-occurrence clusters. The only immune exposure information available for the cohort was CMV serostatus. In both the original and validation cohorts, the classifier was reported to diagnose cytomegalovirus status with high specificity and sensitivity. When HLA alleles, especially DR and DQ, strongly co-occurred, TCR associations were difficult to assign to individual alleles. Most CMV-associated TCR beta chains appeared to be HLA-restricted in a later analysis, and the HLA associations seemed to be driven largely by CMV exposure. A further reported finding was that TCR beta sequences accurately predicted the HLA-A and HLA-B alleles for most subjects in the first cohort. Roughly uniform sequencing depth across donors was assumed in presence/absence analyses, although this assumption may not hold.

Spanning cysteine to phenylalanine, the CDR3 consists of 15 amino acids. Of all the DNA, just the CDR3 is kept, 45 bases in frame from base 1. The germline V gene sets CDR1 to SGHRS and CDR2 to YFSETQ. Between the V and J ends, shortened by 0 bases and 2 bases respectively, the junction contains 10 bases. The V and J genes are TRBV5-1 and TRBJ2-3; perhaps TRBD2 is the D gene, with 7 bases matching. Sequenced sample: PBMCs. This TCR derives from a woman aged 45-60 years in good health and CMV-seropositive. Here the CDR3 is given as CASSLGRGATDTQYF. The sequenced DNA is TGCGCCAGCAGCTTGGGCCGGGGGGCCACAGATACGCAGTATTTT.